This T cell receptor beta chain emerged from a study of TIL therapy for anti-PD-1-resistant metastatic lung cancer. Stated time point: pre-treatment sample, taken before nivolumab and TIL therapy. Trimming removed 5 bases from V and 6 bases from J; junction bases left unmatched: 15. The CDR3 consists of 17 residues. The germline CDR1 and CDR2 sequences are MNHEY and SMNVEV (reference sequence). Sequencing used immunoSEQ v3. Sequenced by immunoSEQ multiplex PCR; TCRdb stores in-frame clones only, minus some. The sample lists about 19,000 clones, roughly 85% seen once, with around 7% in the top ten. Study findings and constraints: TIL clonotype persistence in blood showed no apparent association with response.

Note on this clone: Its antigen is unknown.

The chain has TRBV27 and TRBJ2-3; 9 nucleotides line up with TRBD2. This TCR derives from a person aged 25 to 85 with non-small cell lung cancer. The specimen comprised blood, sampled at baseline. The CDR3 DNA reads TGTGCCAGCAGTCCCGAACTAGCGGGCCGAGGATCCGATACGCAGTATTTT. It is translated as CASSPELAGRGSDTQYF.